This TCR beta chain was sequenced for a study of blood T cell repertoires in COVID-19. Seattle researchers signed up patients amid active infection and tracked them longitudinally. This CDR3 comprises 15 residues. Looked up from germline, CDR1 is SGHKS and CDR2 is YYEKEE (reference sequence). J was trimmed by 6 bases and V by 0 bases; bases with no gene match: 4. Using immunoSEQ multiplex PCR, the repertoire was profiled, and TCRdb retains in-frame clones only, with some absent. The sample records 250,000 to 350,000 clones, approximately 84% being singletons. V and J are TRBV5-5 and TRBJ1-4, with TRBD1 matching over 8 bases. Sequenced: peripheral blood. This TCR was sampled from a human donor with COVID-19, enrolled during active disease. The donor label of this sample is uncertain. The CDR3 coding sequence is TGTGCCAGCAGCTTGGAAACAGGGGGAGATGAAAAACTGTTTTTT. Amino acids: CASSLETGGDEKLFF.